This record covers a single T cell receptor (beta chain). The antigen is unknown. Generated by immunoSEQ multiplex PCR, the TCRdb table keeps only in-frame clones and is missing some. The table has tens of thousands of clones, 45% to 60% seen once. The data were taken from a study of cytotoxic CD8 clonotypes in ibrutinib-treated CLL. Study details: Response material was collected after a median approximately 12 months of treatment, range 6 to 36. Samples averaged around 280,000 productive templates and around 91,000 productive rearrangements.

Findings of the study overall: Against age-matched healthy donors, baseline clonality ran higher and tracked circulating CD8+ T-cell counts. Lymph node repertoires were not studied, and sampling times were unmatched.

Germline CDR1 is SEHNR and CDR2 is FQNEAQ (reference sequence). The ends lost 1 base at V and 4 bases at J; junction bases unmatched: 10. There are 17 residues in the CDR3. The J gene is TRBJ1-2, the V gene TRBV7-9; 9 nucleotides align to TRBD1. This clonotype was obtained from a human donor with chronic lymphocytic leukemia. The source material was PBMCs, sampled after 12 months of ibrutinib treatment. The CDR3 sequence is CASSLVGDRAKTYGYTF. In DNA, the CDR3 is TGTGCCAGCAGCTTAGTTGGGGACAGGGCGAAAACCTATGGCTACACCTTC.